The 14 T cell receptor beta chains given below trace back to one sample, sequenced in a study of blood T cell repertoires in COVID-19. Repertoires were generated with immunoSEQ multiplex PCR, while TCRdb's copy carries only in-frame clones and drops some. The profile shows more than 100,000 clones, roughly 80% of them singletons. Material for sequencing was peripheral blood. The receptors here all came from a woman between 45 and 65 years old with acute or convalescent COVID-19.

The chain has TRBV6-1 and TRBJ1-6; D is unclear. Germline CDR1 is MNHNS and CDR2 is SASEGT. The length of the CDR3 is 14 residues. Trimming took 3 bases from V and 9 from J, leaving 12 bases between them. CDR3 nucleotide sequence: TGTGCCAGCAGTGAGACTGGTGTGAGTTCACCCCTCCACTTT. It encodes CASSETGVSSPLHF.

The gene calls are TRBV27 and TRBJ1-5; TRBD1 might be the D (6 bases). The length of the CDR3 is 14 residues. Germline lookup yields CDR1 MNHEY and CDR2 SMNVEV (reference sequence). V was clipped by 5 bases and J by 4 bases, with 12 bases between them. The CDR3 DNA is TGTGCCAGCAGTCCTTACCAGGGGAATCAGCCCCAGCATTTT. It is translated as CASSPYQGNQPQHF.

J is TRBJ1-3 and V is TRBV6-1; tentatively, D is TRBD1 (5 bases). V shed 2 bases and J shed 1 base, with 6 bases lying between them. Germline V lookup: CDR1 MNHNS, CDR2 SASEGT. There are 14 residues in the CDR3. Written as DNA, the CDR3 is TGTGCCAGCAGTGAACACAGGTCTGGAAACACCATATATTTT. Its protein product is CASSEHRSGNTIYF.

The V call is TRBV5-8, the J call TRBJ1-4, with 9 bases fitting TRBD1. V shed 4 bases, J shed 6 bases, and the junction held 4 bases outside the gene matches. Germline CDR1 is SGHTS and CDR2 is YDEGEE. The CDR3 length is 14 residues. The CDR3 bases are TGTGCCAGCAGCCCGGGACAGGGAGATGAAAAACTGTTTTTT. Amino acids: CASSPGQGDEKLFF.

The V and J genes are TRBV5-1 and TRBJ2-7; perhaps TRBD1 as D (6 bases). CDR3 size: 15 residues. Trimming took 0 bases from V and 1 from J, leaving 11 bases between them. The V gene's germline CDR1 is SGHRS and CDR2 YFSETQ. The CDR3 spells CASSLAGGLSYEQYF. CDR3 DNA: TGCGCCAGCAGCTTGGCTGGGGGCCTATCCTACGAGCAGTACTTC.

CDR3 in amino acids: CASSSSATNEKLFF. The CDR3 DNA follows: TGTGCCTCCTCATCGTCGGCAACTAATGAAAAACTGTTTTTT. The J gene is TRBJ1-4, the V gene TRBV30, with unresolved D. There are 14 residues in the CDR3. Trimming left V 7 bases short and J 0 bases short, with 12 bases between. CDR1 GTSNPN and CDR2 SVGIG come from the germline V gene (reference sequence).

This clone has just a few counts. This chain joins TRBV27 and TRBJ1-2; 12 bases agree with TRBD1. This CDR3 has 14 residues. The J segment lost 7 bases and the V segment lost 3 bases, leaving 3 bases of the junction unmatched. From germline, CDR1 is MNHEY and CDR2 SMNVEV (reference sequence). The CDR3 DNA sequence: TGTGCCAGCAGTTTCGGGACAGGGGGCCGTGGCTACACCTTC. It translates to CASSFGTGGRGYTF.

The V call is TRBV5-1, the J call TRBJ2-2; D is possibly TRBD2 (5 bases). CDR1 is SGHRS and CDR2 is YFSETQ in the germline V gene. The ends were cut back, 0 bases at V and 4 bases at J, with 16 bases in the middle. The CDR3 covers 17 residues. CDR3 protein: CASSLGRGVRTTGELFF. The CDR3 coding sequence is TGCGCCAGCAGCTTGGGACGGGGAGTTCGGACCACCGGGGAGCTGTTTTTT.

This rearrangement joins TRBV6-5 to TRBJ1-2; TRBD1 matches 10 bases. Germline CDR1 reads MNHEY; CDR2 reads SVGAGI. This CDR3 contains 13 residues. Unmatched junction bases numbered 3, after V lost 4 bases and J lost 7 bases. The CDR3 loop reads CASSSDRGLGYTF. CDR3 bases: TGTGCCAGCAGTTCAGACAGGGGGCTTGGCTACACCTTC.

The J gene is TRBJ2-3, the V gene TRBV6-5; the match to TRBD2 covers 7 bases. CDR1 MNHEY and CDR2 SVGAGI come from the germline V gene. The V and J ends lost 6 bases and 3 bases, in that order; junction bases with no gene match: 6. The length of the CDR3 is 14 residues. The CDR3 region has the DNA TGTGCCAGCAGAGGACTAGTGGATACAGATACGCAGTATTTT. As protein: CASRGLVDTDTQYF.

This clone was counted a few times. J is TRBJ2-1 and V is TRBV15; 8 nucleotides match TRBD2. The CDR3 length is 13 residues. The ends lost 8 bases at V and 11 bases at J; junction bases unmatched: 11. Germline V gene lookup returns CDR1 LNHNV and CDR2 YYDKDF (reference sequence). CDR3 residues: CATGSSGGPKQFF. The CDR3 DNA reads TGTGCCACCGGTTCAAGCGGGGGACCTAAGCAGTTCTTC.

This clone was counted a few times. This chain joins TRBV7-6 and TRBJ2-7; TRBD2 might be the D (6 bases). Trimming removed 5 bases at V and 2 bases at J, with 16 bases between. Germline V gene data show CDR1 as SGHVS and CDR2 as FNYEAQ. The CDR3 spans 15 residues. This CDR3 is CASSPRGDGAYEQYF. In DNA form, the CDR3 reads TGTGCCAGCAGCCCCCGCGGGGACGGAGCCTACGAGCAGTACTTC.

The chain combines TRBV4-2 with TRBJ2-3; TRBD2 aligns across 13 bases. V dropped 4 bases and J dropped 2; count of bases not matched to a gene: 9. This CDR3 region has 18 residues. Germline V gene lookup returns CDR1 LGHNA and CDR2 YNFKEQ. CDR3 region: CASSPDPTSGGNTDTQYF. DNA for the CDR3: TGTGCCAGCAGCCCGGACCCGACTAGCGGGGGGAACACAGATACGCAGTATTTT.

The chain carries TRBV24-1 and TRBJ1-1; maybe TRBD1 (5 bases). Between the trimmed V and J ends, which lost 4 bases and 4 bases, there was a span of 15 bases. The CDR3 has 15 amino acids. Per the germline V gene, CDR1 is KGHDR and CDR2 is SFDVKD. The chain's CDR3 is CATSDAKGPGTEAFF. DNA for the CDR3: TGTGCCACCAGTGACGCGAAGGGGCCCGGCACTGAAGCTTTCTTT.